This TCR beta chain emerged from a study of blood T cell repertoires in COVID-19. In the study overall: The United States, Italy and Spain provided the acute and convalescent COVID-19 samples. Sources were T cells, B-cell-depleted T cells, or PBMCs; the material itself was cDNA or gDNA.

J was trimmed by 3 bases and V by 4 bases; bases with no gene match: 9. The CDR3 spans 16 residues. Looked up from germline, CDR1 is SGHRS and CDR2 is YFSETQ. Study processing details: Reference gene primer amplification gave nucleated cell count estimates. The table came from immunoSEQ multiplex PCR; TCRdb's copy has only in-frame clones and leaves some out. D and trimming were read from the DNA, whereas the V and J calls and clone size are those reported in that table. In the table there are 75,000 to 95,000 clones, about 70% of which are singletons. The TCR originated in a woman aged 55-69 years in a cohort sampled during active or convalescent COVID-19. Sequencing was done on a sample of peripheral blood. J is TRBJ2-3 and V is TRBV5-1; 9 nucleotides line up with TRBD2. The CDR3 reads CASSARGGPATDTQYF. The CDR3 region has the DNA TGCGCCAGCAGCGCGCGGGGGGGCCCGGCAACAGATACGCAGTATTTT.